The 16 T cell receptor beta chains presented below share a single source sample, sequenced in a study of T cells after yellow fever vaccination. Each CDR3 protein gets one entry after TCRdb re-called the 5' RACE reads with MiXCR. Among just under 600,000 distinct CDR3 sequences, about 14% were seen once, and the ten largest hold 11% to 15%. The starting material was PBMCs, obtained on the day of the yellow fever booster vaccination. These receptors came from a man aged 25 to 45 who received the YFV17D yellow fever vaccine.

This clonotype was observed a few times. This chain links TRBV12-3 or TRBV12-4 with TRBJ2-1; no clear D. V was cut by 3 bases and J by 11 bases, with 11 bases left in between. There are 12 residues in the CDR3. CDR3 coding DNA: TGTGCCAGCAGTTTGGAGCTCTTTAAGCAGTTCTTC. This translates into CASSLELFKQFF.

This clonotype has more than one count but fewer than ten. The chain uses TRBV7-6 and TRBJ2-2; the D is unclear. Germline CDR1 is SGHVS and CDR2 is FNYEAQ. The V end lost 5 bases, the J end lost 8 bases, and 18 bases lay between the germline ends. The CDR3 loop spans 15 amino acids. The CDR3 sequence is CASSPNPATPGELFF. DNA of the CDR3: TGTGCCAGCAGCCCTAACCCCGCCACCCCGGGGGAGCTGTTTTTT.

The CDR3 region is CAIGPGLLCGYTF. CDR3 DNA sequence: TGTGCCATCGGCCCCGGGCTCCTCTGCGGCTACACCTTC. The chain uses TRBV11-1 and TRBJ1-2, with unresolved D. Germline-derived CDR1 and CDR2 are SGHAT and FQDESV (reference sequence). The CDR3 loop spans 13 amino acids. V lost 10 bases and J 8 bases, leaving 20 bases between the germline ends.

The rearrangement uses TRBV5-1 and TRBJ2-2, with D tentatively TRBD1 (6 bases). CDR1 is SGHRS, CDR2 YFSETQ, per germline. V was clipped by 5 bases and J by 4 bases, with 18 bases between them. The CDR3 runs 16 residues. This CDR3 is CASRNPTTGITGELFF. The CDR3 region has the DNA TGCGCCAGCAGAAACCCCACTACAGGGATCACCGGGGAGCTGTTTTTT.

This clonotype has more than one count but fewer than ten. This chain links TRBV9 with TRBJ1-1; 7 nucleotides agree with TRBD1. The CDR3 spans 15 residues. Looked up from germline, CDR1 is SGDLS and CDR2 is YYNGEE. With V trimmed by 4 bases and J by 1 base, 7 bases remained unmatched. The chain's CDR3 is CASSTMTGQNTEAFF. The CDR3, as DNA: TGTGCCAGCAGCACCATGACAGGGCAGAACACTGAAGCTTTCTTT.

This clonotype appeared a few times. The chain carries TRBV7-2 and TRBJ1-5; no definite D call. Germline CDR1 SGHTA, CDR2 FQGNSA. V lost 1 base to trimming and J lost 6 bases, with 10 bases between them. The length of the CDR3 is 14 residues. For the CDR3, the DNA is TGTGCCAGCAGCTTAGGTCCTTTTCTTCAGCCCCAGCATTTT. It codes for CASSLGPFLQPQHF.

The chain recombines TRBV10-3 with TRBJ1-1; TRBD1 matches 9 bases. Per the germline V gene, CDR1 is ENHRY and CDR2 is SYGVKD. The junction had 2 bases not matched to a gene; V was cut back by 2 bases and J by 4 bases. CDR3 size: 14 residues. The CDR3 here is CAISETGGLTEAFF. In DNA form, the CDR3 reads TGTGCCATCAGTGAGACAGGGGGCCTCACTGAAGCTTTCTTT.

This clonotype was recorded a few times. J is TRBJ2-2 and V is TRBV11-2; D might be TRBD1 or TRBD2, each matching 6 bases. V lost 10 bases and J 6 bases, leaving 18 bases between the germline ends. CDR3 length: 14 residues. Germline assignment: CDR1 SGHAT and CDR2 FQNNGV. DNA for the CDR3: TGTGCCAACGCAAGGGGGGACGTTGCCGGGGAGCTGTTTTTT. Its protein product is CANARGDVAGELFF.

This clonotype was seen many times. The chain employs TRBV7-2 and TRBJ2-5; D ambiguous. V was trimmed by 5 bases and J by 5 bases, leaving 12 bases between them. This CDR3 region has 13 residues. Germline V gives CDR1 SGHTA, CDR2 FQGNSA. In nucleotides, the CDR3 is TGTGCCAGCAGCCCGGGTAACGGGGAGACCCAGTACTTC. Translated: CASSPGNGETQYF.

With respect to this clonotype: Germline is not matched at one junction end, which may reflect a read error. The V gene is TRBV12-3 or TRBV12-4, the J gene TRBJ2-1; 7 bases align to TRBD2. CDR3 length: 13 amino acids. As DNA, the CDR3 is TGTACCAGCAACCCGGGACTACACAATGAGCAGTTCTTC. Protein: CTSNPGLHNEQFF.

The chain joins TRBV20-1 to TRBJ1-1; 8 positions match TRBD1. The trim removed 4 bases at V and 11 bases at J, leaving 6 bases unmatched. Germline loops: CDR1 DFQATT, CDR2 SNEGSKA (reference sequence). This CDR3 has 11 amino acids. CDR3: CSAIADRVAFF. CDR3 nucleotides: TGCAGTGCTATCGCGGACAGGGTTGCTTTCTTT.

This clonotype showed up just a few times. This chain's CDR3 is CASSQGTGRYEQYF. The CDR3 nucleotides are TGTGCCAGCAGCCAAGGTACAGGACGGTACGAGCAGTACTTC. This chain links TRBV14 with TRBJ2-7; the D gene is possibly TRBD1 (5 bases). CDR1 and CDR2 (germline): SGHDN, FVKESK. This CDR3 contains 14 residues. Deletions cut 1 base from V and 4 bases from J, with 11 bases between.

This clonotype was detected a few times. The chain recombines TRBV6-5 with TRBJ2-7; tentative D call: TRBD2 (6 bases). Germline values: CDR1 MNHEY, CDR2 SVGAGI. V shed 2 bases and J shed 4 bases, with 24 bases lying between them. The CDR3 loop spans 18 amino acids. CDR3: CASSYVPPGGFYAYEQYF. CDR3 nucleotides: TGTGCCAGCAGTTACGTGCCCCCCGGGGGATTTTACGCGTACGAGCAGTACTTC.

This clonotype has a handful of counts. The chain employs TRBV28 and TRBJ1-6, with 8 nucleotides matching TRBD1. In germline, CDR1 is MDHEN, CDR2 SYDVKM. V shed 7 bases and J 4 bases; nucleotides not matched to a gene: 6. The CDR3 totals 15 residues. In DNA form, the CDR3 reads TGTGCCAGCACCCCTGGGACAGGATATAATTCACCCCTCCACTTT. It encodes CASTPGTGYNSPLHF. The full variable domain, its missing parts supplied by reference TRBV28 and TRBJ1-6, is DVKVTQSSRYLVKRTGEKVFLECVQDMDHENMFWYRQDPGLGLRLIYFSYDVKMKEKGDIPEGYSVSREKKERFSLILESASTNQTSMYLCASTPGTGYNSPLHFGNGTRLTVT.

This clonotype was seen a few times. The chain is built from TRBV11-1 and TRBJ2-3; perhaps D is TRBD1 or TRBD2 (5 bases each). The V end was cut by 0 bases, the J end by 1 base, with 20 bases between. Per germline, CDR1 SGHAT and CDR2 FQDESV (reference sequence). The CDR3 has 19 residues. CDR3 DNA sequence: TGTGCCAGCAGCTTAGCGCGAGGAGGTGTTGGGGGTGGCACAGATACGCAGTATTTT. It translates to CASSLARGGVGGGTDTQYF.

In this sample, this clonotype turned up a few times. The chain combines TRBV7-2 with TRBJ2-1; possibly TRBD1 for D (6 bases). The CDR3 loop spans 16 amino acids. Trimming left V 3 bases short and J 6 bases short, with 18 bases between. Germline V lookup: CDR1 SGHTA, CDR2 FQGNSA. In nucleotides, the CDR3 is TGTGCCAGCAGCTTCAGCCGGGGCCCACAGGGCAATGAGCAGTTCTTC. Protein sequence: CASSFSRGPQGNEQFF. The whole variable domain, remainder taken from reference TRBV7-2 and TRBJ2-1, is GAGVSQSPSNKVTEKGKDVELRCDPISGHTALYWYRQSLGQGLEFLIYFQGNSAPDKSGLPSDRFSAERTGGSVSTLTIQRTQQEDSAVYLCASSFSRGPQGNEQFFGPGTRLTVL.